This entry concerns a single T cell receptor beta chain. No antigen is known for it. Using immunoSEQ multiplex PCR, the repertoire was profiled, and TCRdb retains in-frame clones only, with some absent. The table lists 120,000 or so clones, 80% to 90% of them singletons, with around 10% in the top ten. The entry originates in a study of T cell responses to AZD1222 COVID-19 vaccine. Points from the study as a whole: Increases in Spike-specific TCR breadth and depth were seen after two AZD1222 doses. The donors showed a predominance of white British ancestry and of females, with possible underestimation of clonal diversity.

Trimming pared 5 bases from V and 8 bases from J, leaving 18 bases between. This CDR3 is 15 amino acids long. Germline assignment: CDR1 SSHAT and CDR2 FNYEAQ (reference sequence). This TCR came from an adult in good health. V usage is TRBV7-7 and J usage is TRBJ1-4, with D tentatively TRBD1 (5 bases). The material sequenced was peripheral blood, taken on day 0 of MenACWY control vaccination. CDR3 DNA sequence: TGTGCCAGCAGCACCGGACACGGTCCAGGAGAAAAACTGTTTTTT. This encodes CASSTGHGPGEKLFF.